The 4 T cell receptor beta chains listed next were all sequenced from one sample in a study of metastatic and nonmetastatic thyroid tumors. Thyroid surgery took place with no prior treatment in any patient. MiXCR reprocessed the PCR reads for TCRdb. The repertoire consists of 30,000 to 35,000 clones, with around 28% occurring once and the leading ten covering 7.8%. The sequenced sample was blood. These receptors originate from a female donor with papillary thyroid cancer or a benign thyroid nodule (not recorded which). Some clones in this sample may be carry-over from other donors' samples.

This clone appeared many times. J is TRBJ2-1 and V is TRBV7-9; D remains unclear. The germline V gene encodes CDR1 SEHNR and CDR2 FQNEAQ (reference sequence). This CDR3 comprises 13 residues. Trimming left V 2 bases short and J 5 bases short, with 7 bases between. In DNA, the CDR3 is TGTGCCAGCAGCTTATATGTTGACAATGAGCAGTTCTTC. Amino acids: CASSLYVDNEQFF.

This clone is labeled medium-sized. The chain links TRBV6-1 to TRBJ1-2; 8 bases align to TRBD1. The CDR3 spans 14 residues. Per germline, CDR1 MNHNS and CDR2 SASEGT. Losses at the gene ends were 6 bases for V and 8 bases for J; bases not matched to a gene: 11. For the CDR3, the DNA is TGTGCCAGCAGGATGACTTTGACAGGGGAAGGCTACACCTTC. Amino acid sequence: CASRMTLTGEGYTF.

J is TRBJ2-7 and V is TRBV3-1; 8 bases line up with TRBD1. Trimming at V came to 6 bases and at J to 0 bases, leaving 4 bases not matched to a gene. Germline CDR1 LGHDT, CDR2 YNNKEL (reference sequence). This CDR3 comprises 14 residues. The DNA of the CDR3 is TGTGCCAGCAGACGGACAGGGAGCTCCTACGAGCAGTACTTC. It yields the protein CASRRTGSSYEQYF.

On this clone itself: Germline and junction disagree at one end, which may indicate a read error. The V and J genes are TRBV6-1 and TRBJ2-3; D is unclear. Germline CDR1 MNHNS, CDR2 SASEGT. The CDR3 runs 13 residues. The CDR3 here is CASSDGPPDTLYF. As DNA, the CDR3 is TGTGCGAGCAGTGATGGCCCCCCTGATACGCTGTATTTT.